These T cell receptor beta chains were read from a single sample in a study of T cells in Graves' hyperthyroidism and ophthalmopathy. TCRdb called the multiplex PCR reads again in MiXCR, with one record for every CDR3 protein. The data contain a few hundred thousand distinct CDR3 sequences, more than 12% of them singletons. The specimen sequenced was blood. The source of these receptors is a woman under 40 with Graves' ophthalmopathy. The CDR3 runs from the conserved cysteine through the conserved F or W. The D gene is left open where the match is weak. A clone size is listed for some rows: how often the clone was seen (once, few, many), or a class if it is expanded.

TRBJ1-4	-	-	TRBV7-2	CASSLPNEKLFF	TGTGCCAGCAGCTTACCTAATGAAAAACTGTTTTTT
TRBJ1-5	many	-	TRBV7-9	CASSLGTAGNQPQHF	TGTGCCAGCAGCTTAGGGACAGCCGGCAATCAGCCCCAGCATTTT
TRBJ2-3	many	-	TRBV19	CASSIELAADTQYF	TGTGCCAGTAGTATAGAACTAGCTGCAGATACGCAGTATTTT
TRBJ2-7	-	-	TRBV5-6	CASSFQGSSYEQYF	TGTGCCAGCAGCTTTCAGGGCAGCTCCTACGAGCAGTACTTC
TRBJ1-5	few	-	TRBV5-5	CASSFGQTHQPQHF	TGTGCCAGCAGCTTCGGACAAACGCATCAGCCCCAGCATTTT
TRBJ2-1	many	TRBD2	TRBV7-2	CASSLSGGAGNEQFF	TGTGCCAGCAGCTTATCCGGGGGGGCGGGCAATGAGCAGTTCTTC
TRBJ1-2	-	TRBD1	TRBV2	CASPGQGRGTYGYTF	TGTGCCAGCCCGGGACAGGGGAGAGGTACCTATGGCTACACCTTC
TRBJ1-6	many	-	TRBV27	CASSVKGNSPLHF	TGTGCCAGCAGTGTGAAGGGGAATTCACCCCTCCACTTT
TRBJ2-7	many	-	TRBV3-1	CASSLTYAPREQYF	TGTGCCAGCAGCCTCACATACGCCCCGAGGGAGCAGTACTTC
TRBJ2-7	many	-	TRBV7-9	CASSLVGGDEQYF	TGTGCCAGCAGCTTAGTGGGGGGCGACGAGCAGTACTTC
TRBJ2-3	few	-	TRBV5-6	CASSLDSPGRDTQYF	TGTGCCAGCAGCTTGGACAGCCCCGGCAGGGATACGCAGTATTTT
TRBJ1-4	many	TRBD1	TRBV12-3/TRBV12-4	CASSRDRGNEKLFF	TGTGCCAGCAGCCGGGACAGGGGGAACGAAAAACTGTTTTTT
TRBJ2-1	-	TRBD2	TRBV5-1	CASSLDSGGAGSYNEQFF	TGCGCCAGCAGCTTGGATAGCGGGGGGGCCGGGTCCTACAATGAGCAGTTCTTC
TRBJ2-1	many	TRBD2	TRBV20-1	CSARDQNSGGLSNEQFF	TGCAGTGCTAGAGATCAAAATAGCGGGGGTTTGAGTAATGAGCAGTTCTTC
TRBJ1-3	few	-	TRBV6-1	CASSCHGRSGNTIYF	TGTGCCAGCAGTTGCCACGGGAGGTCTGGAAACACCATATATTTT
TRBJ2-7	many	-	TRBV10-3	CAISEEGTLLYEQYF	TGTGCCATCAGTGAAGAGGGGACACTTCTCTACGAGCAGTACTTC
TRBJ1-1	few	-	TRBV27	CASSLSLWPGRITEAFF	TGTGCCAGCAGTTTATCGCTTTGGCCGGGGAGGATTACTGAAGCTTTCTTT
TRBJ2-7	many	-	TRBV12-3/TRBV12-4	CASSYLVGEGLHYEQYF	TGTGCCAGCAGTTACCTGGTAGGAGAGGGACTCCACTACGAGCAGTACTTC
TRBJ1-2	-	-	TRBV20-1	CSAPEEVGYGYTF	TGCAGTGCTCCAGAGGAGGTTGGCTATGGCTACACCTTC
TRBJ1-1	many	-	TRBV30	CAWSRGETEAFF	TGTGCCTGGAGTAGGGGCGAAACTGAAGCTTTCTTT
TRBJ1-5	few	-	TRBV7-2	CASSQASGGSQPQHF	TGCGCCAGCAGCCAAGCTTCCGGGGGGAGTCAGCCCCAGCATTTT
TRBJ2-5	many	TRBD2	TRBV4-1	CASSRDGSPSSGGGRGQETQYF	TGCGCCAGCAGCCGGGATGGTTCCCCTTCTAGCGGGGGGGGAAGGGGACAGGAGACCCAGTACTTC
TRBJ1-3	few	-	TRBV12-3/TRBV12-4	CANAYQGRGNTIYF	TGTGCCAACGCCTACCAGGGAAGGGGAAACACCATATATTTT
TRBJ2-1	many	-	TRBV4-1	CASRFLAGHNEQFF	TGCGCCAGCAGATTCCTCGCGGGGCACAATGAGCAGTTCTTC
TRBJ1-5	many	-	TRBV28	CASSLESSSNQPQHF	TGTGCCAGCAGTTTGGAGAGCTCTAGCAATCAGCCCCAGCATTTT
TRBJ1-2	many	TRBD1	TRBV28	CASRLQGDYGYTF	TGTGCCAGCAGGTTACAGGGGGACTATGGCTACACCTTC
TRBJ2-1	many	-	TRBV7-9	CASSPMAGGNEQFF	TGTGCCAGCAGCCCAATGGCTGGTGGCAATGAGCAGTTCTTC
TRBJ1-5	many	-	TRBV28	CASVRRGNQPQHF	TGTGCCAGCGTTAGGAGGGGCAATCAGCCCCAGCATTTT
TRBJ2-5	many	TRBD2	TRBV20-1	CSASGVAGVQETQYF	TGCAGTGCTAGTGGGGTAGCGGGAGTCCAAGAGACCCAGTACTTC
TRBJ1-1	many	-	TRBV5-1	CASNGEGWTEAFF	TGCGCCAGCAACGGGGAGGGGTGGACTGAAGCTTTCTTT
TRBJ1-3	many	-	TRBV28	CASSLPLVTDSSGNTIYF	TGTGCCAGCAGTCTCCCGCTGGTCACGGATTCCTCTGGAAACACCATATATTTT
TRBJ2-1	many	-	TRBV2	CASSGGEQFF	TGTGCCAGCAGCGGGGGTGAGCAGTTCTTC
TRBJ2-1	many	TRBD2	TRBV7-9	CASSLTLLTSGGTFNEQFF	TGTGCCAGCAGCTTAACACTCTTAACGAGCGGGGGGACTTTCAATGAGCAGTTCTTC
TRBJ1-2	few	TRBD1	TRBV10-3	CAIRRTGYGYTF	TGTGCCATCAGAAGGACAGGGTATGGCTACACCTTC
TRBJ1-1	-	-	TRBV27	CASSLSSQGLSEAFF	TGTGCCAGCAGTTTATCGAGCCAAGGGCTATCTGAAGCTTTCTTT
TRBJ1-5	many	-	TRBV6-1	CASSEAGGDGQPQHF	TGTGCCAGCAGTGAAGCGGGAGGGGACGGCCAGCCCCAGCATTTT
TRBJ2-7	many	-	TRBV7-3	CASSLTGANYEQYF	TGTGCCAGCAGCTTAACAGGGGCGAACTACGAGCAGTACTTC
TRBJ1-5	many	-	TRBV7-8	CASSNRPPGVSNQPQHF	TGTGCCAGCAGCAACCGACCGCCAGGGGTTAGCAATCAGCCCCAGCATTTT
TRBJ2-1	few	-	TRBV29-1	CSVELRGPGNEQFF	TGCAGCGTTGAACTCCGGGGGCCTGGCAATGAGCAGTTCTTC
TRBJ2-7	many	-	TRBV4-2	CASSQTRSYEQYF	TGTGCCAGCAGCCAAACTCGCTCCTACGAGCAGTACTTC
TRBJ2-1	many	-	TRBV20-1	CSARRRDSRVYNEQFF	TGCAGTGCTAGACGGAGGGACAGTAGGGTGTACAATGAGCAGTTCTTC
TRBJ2-2	-	TRBD1	TRBV6-1	CASSPGLRGQGNTGELFF	TGTGCCAGCAGCCCCGGCCTCCGGGGACAGGGGAACACCGGGGAGCTGTTTTTT
TRBJ2-5	many	TRBD2	TRBV27	CASSHGTSQETQYF	TGTGCCAGCAGTCACGGGACTAGCCAAGAGACCCAGTACTTC
TRBJ2-2	few	-	TRBV27	CASSPNEVGELFF	TGTGCCAGCAGCCCGAATGAGGTCGGGGAGCTGTTTTTT
TRBJ1-1	many	TRBD1	TRBV3-1	CASSQRQGAEAFF	TGTGCCAGCAGCCAACGACAGGGAGCTGAAGCTTTCTTT
TRBJ1-2	many	TRBD1	TRBV15	CATSGRYRGLGGYTF	TGTGCCACCAGCGGAAGATACAGGGGGCTGGGCGGCTACACCTTC
TRBJ1-1	many	TRBD1	TRBV3-1	CASSPGQGGTEAFF	TGTGCCAGCAGCCCGGGACAGGGTGGTACTGAAGCTTTCTTT
TRBJ2-2	-	-	TRBV4-2	CASSLRNGELFF	TGTGCCAGCAGCCTAAGAAACGGGGAGCTGTTTTTT
TRBJ2-4	few	TRBD1	TRBV24-1	CATSDRPQGATLNIQYF	TGTGCCACCAGTGACCGACCACAGGGGGCCACCCTAAACATTCAGTACTTC
TRBJ1-4	-	-	TRBV6-4	CASSDSPGEKLFF	TGTGCCAGCAGTGACTCGCCGGGGGAAAAACTGTTTTTT
TRBJ2-7	-	TRBD2	TRBV5-1	CASSLGLAGGPVHEQYF	TGCGCCAGCAGCTTGGGGCTAGCGGGGGGGCCGGTCCACGAGCAGTACTTC
TRBJ1-5	many	-	TRBV27	CASSPHLEDGNQPQHF	TGTGCCAGCAGCCCGCACCTGGAGGATGGCAATCAGCCCCAGCATTTT
TRBJ1-6	many	-	TRBV3-1	CASSRTGSYNSPLHF	TGTGCCAGCAGCCGCACGGGGTCCTATAATTCACCCCTCCACTTT
TRBJ2-1	many	-	TRBV14	CASSLRTLNEQFF	TGTGCCAGCAGCCTTCGGACCTTGAATGAGCAGTTCTTC